A single sample gave rise to the 17 T cell receptor beta chains below, sequenced in a study of a mutant IDH1 vaccine in newly diagnosed glioma (dated by TCRdb to the early 2020s). Their antigen targets remain unknown. What the time point label conveys for this sample: week 23, last vaccination. A 20-mer mutant IDH1 peptide at 300 micrograms in Montanide made up each vaccine dose, which was injected subcutaneously together with topical imiquimod. Library preparation used the immunoSEQ multiplex PCR assay. The table comes from immuneACCESS by way of TCRdb, which keeps in-frame sequences with V and J called. Part of the clones is missing from these tables; in studies checked, under half for an unresolved V gene and the rest for unknown reasons. The sample contains tens of thousands of clones, around 76% of them found a single time. The ten top clones hold around 6.9% of the sample. This specimen was PBMCs, taken from a glioma patient whose treatment included an IDH1 peptide vaccine. The receptors here all came from a woman aged 40 to 50 with glioma. Some clones in this sample may be carry-over from other donors' samples.

This clone was detected a few times. The chain has TRBV5-1 and TRBJ1-1; no reliable D call. This CDR3 spans 16 amino acids. V was cut by 0 bases and J by 5 bases, with 17 bases left in between. The germline gives CDR1 SGHRS, CDR2 YFSETQ. The CDR3 spells CASSLALGTGKTEAFF. In nucleotides, the CDR3 is TGCGCCAGCAGCTTGGCCTTGGGCACGGGGAAAACTGAAGCTTTCTTT.

The gene calls are TRBV10-3 and TRBJ2-2, with TRBD2 identical over 13 bases. CDR1 ENHRY and CDR2 SYGVKD come from the germline V gene. This CDR3 has 17 amino acids. With V trimmed by 10 bases and J by 0 bases, 8 bases remained unmatched. The CDR3 is CATTGTSGTSNTGELFF. CDR3 DNA sequence: TGTGCCACTACTGGGACTAGCGGGACTTCGAACACCGGGGAGCTGTTTTTT.

The chain has TRBV7-2 and TRBJ2-3, with 13 positions matching TRBD2. The CDR3 is made up of 16 amino acids. V lost 6 bases to trimming and J lost 5 bases; unmatched junction nucleotides: 8. From germline, CDR1 is SGHTA and CDR2 FQGNSA. DNA for the CDR3: TGTGCCAGCAGATTACTAGCGGGGGGGCAGGTAGATACGCAGTATTTT. Translation gives CASRLLAGGQVDTQYF.

The rearrangement joins TRBV4-3 to TRBJ1-6; D is ambiguous. The V end lost 1 base, the J end lost 3 bases, and 13 bases lay between the germline ends. Germline CDR1 and CDR2: LGHNA and YSLEER. CDR3 size: 17 residues. CDR3 protein: CASSQGQGADYNSPLHF. CDR3 in DNA: TGCGCCAGCAGCCAAGGCCAAGGAGCGGACTATAATTCACCCCTCCACTTT.

This clone has only one observation. V is TRBV19 and J is TRBJ2-3, with 7 positions matching TRBD2. V gave up 10 bases and J gave up 5 bases; unmatched junction bases: 9. Germline values: CDR1 LNHDA, CDR2 SQIVND (reference sequence). This CDR3 is built from 13 residues. This CDR3 is CATAGVRGDTQYF. The DNA for the CDR3 is TGTGCCACCGCGGGAGTAAGAGGAGATACGCAGTATTTT.

This clone has only a few counts. The rearrangement links TRBV6-1 to TRBJ1-2; D unclear. Trimming removed 4 bases from V and 4 bases from J, with 13 bases in between. This CDR3 spans 14 amino acids. Germline CDR1 reads MNHNS; CDR2 reads SASEGT. The CDR3 region is CASSALLAVYGYTF. In DNA form, the CDR3 reads TGTGCCAGCAGTGCACTCCTTGCTGTCTATGGCTACACCTTC.

V gene TRBV14 combines with J gene TRBJ2-5; tentatively, D is TRBD2 (6 bases). The J call may be incorrect, as the DNA end agrees better with TRBJ2-7. Germline CDR1 is SGHDN and CDR2 is FVKESK. This CDR3 has 15 amino acids. The CDR3 coding sequence is TGTGCCAGCAGCCAAGCGGGAGTAAATTTCCACGAGCAGTACTTC. It encodes CASSQAGVNFHEQYF.

A note on this clone: Other DNA sequences in the sample encode the same CDR3. The chain joins TRBV7-6 to TRBJ2-7, with TRBD1 matching 9 bases. The trim removed 1 base at V and 1 base at J, leaving 2 bases unmatched. CDR3 length equals 15 residues. Germline V gives CDR1 SGHVS, CDR2 FNYEAQ. The CDR3 sequence is CASSLEGQGSYEQYF. In nucleotides, the CDR3 is TGTGCCAGCAGCTTAGAGGGACAGGGTTCCTACGAGCAGTACTTC.

J is TRBJ2-7 and V is TRBV7-2; D is ambiguous. The V gene lost 1 base and the J gene lost 3 bases, with 7 bases spanning the gap. The CDR3 contains 13 residues. Germline CDR1 and CDR2: SGHTA and FQGNSA. The CDR3 region is CASSLELGYEQYF. DNA for the CDR3: TGTGCCAGCAGCTTAGAACTCGGCTACGAGCAGTACTTC.

This clone came up a few times. The chain couples TRBV18 to TRBJ1-2; a possible D gene is TRBD1 (5 bases). Trimming shortened V by 0 bases and J by 7 bases, and 9 bases separated the two germline ends. Germline assignment: CDR1 KGHSH and CDR2 LQKENI. The CDR3 spans 13 residues. CDR3: CASSPPGLRGYTF. The CDR3, as DNA: TGTGCCAGCTCACCACCGGGGCTGCGTGGCTACACCTTC.

V and J are TRBV19 and TRBJ2-5, with D possibly called TRBD1 or TRBD2 (5 bases each). From germline, CDR1 is LNHDA and CDR2 SQIVND (reference sequence). The length of the CDR3 is 13 residues. V was shortened by 5 bases and J by 4 bases, with 11 bases between the two germline ends. As DNA, the CDR3 is TGTGCCAGTAGTCTCTTAGGGACAGAGACCCAGTACTTC. Translation gives CASSLLGTETQYF.

This chain connects TRBV5-5 to TRBJ1-1; no definite D call. The CDR3 is made up of 13 amino acids. Germline lookup yields CDR1 SGHKS and CDR2 YYEKEE (reference sequence). V was pared by 3 bases and J by 2 bases, with 8 bases between. CDR3 protein: CASSWGINTEAFF. The DNA for the CDR3 is TGTGCCAGCAGCTGGGGTATAAACACTGAAGCTTTCTTT.

This chain uses TRBV5-1 with TRBJ2-1; TRBD2 matches 8 bases. Trimming at V came to 2 bases and at J to 10 bases, leaving 2 bases not matched to a gene. Germline CDR1 SGHRS, CDR2 YFSETQ. The CDR3 is 12 amino acids. The CDR3 DNA is TGCGCCAGCAGCTTCCCGGGAGGGGAGCAGTTCTTC. This sequence encodes CASSFPGGEQFF.

DNA for the CDR3: TGTGCCAGCAGTTATTTCCAGAACACTGAAGCTTTCTTT. This codes for CASSYFQNTEAFF. This sequence joins TRBV28 and TRBJ1-1, with D hard to call. Germline V gives CDR1 MDHEN, CDR2 SYDVKM. The CDR3 sequence is 13 residues long. With 4 bases removed from V and 1 base from J, the gap between germline ends came to 7 bases.

The chain couples TRBV18 to TRBJ1-1; D not resolved. This CDR3 contains 14 residues. The germline V gene has CDR1 KGHSH and CDR2 LQKENI. Trimming took 2 bases from V and 1 from J, leaving 8 bases between them. The CDR3 nucleotides are TGTGCCAGCTCACCAGACAACGGGAACACTGAAGCTTTCTTT. As protein: CASSPDNGNTEAFF.

The chain is built from TRBV27 and TRBJ1-2; no reliable D call. Trimming took off 0 bases at V and 3 bases at J, with 14 bases between the two ends. The CDR3 length is 16 residues. CDR1 is MNHEY, CDR2 SMNVEV, per germline (reference sequence). For the CDR3, the DNA is TGTGCCAGCAGTTTATCGGGTTACAGCTTATACTATGGCTACACCTTC. Its protein is CASSLSGYSLYYGYTF.

This clone was picked up a small number of times. The V and J genes are TRBV6-5 and TRBJ1-4; TRBD1 matches at 9 bases. The CDR3 consists of 12 residues. Germline-derived CDR1 and CDR2 are MNHEY and SVGAGI. With 5 bases clipped from V and 12 bases from J, the junction kept 4 bases outside the gene matches. CDR3 DNA sequence: TGTGCCAGCAGTCCAAGACAGGGGGAACTGTTTTTT. It encodes CASSPRQGELFF.